These 20 T cell receptor beta chains originate from one sample sequenced in a study of technical replicates of blood from several donors. The assay was immunoSEQ multiplex PCR, and TCRdb's table has in-frame clones only and misses some. This sample has 12,000 or so clones, with about 86% found just once. Specimen: PBMCs. All receptors derive from a human donor in good health.

V is TRBV6-6 and J is TRBJ1-4; D is uncertain. V lost 7 bases, J lost 4 bases, and 10 bases lay in between. Per the germline V gene, CDR1 is MNHNY and CDR2 is SVGAGI (reference sequence). The CDR3 runs 13 residues. CDR3: CASISANNEKLFF. The CDR3 DNA reads TGTGCCAGCATAAGCGCCAATAATGAAAAACTGTTTTTT.

The chain links TRBV9 to TRBJ1-1, with 7 bases identical to TRBD1. Trimming at V came to 3 bases and at J to 5 bases, leaving 19 bases not matched to a gene. The CDR3 length is 18 residues. From germline, CDR1 is SGDLS and CDR2 YYNGEE. This CDR3 reads CASSGGLRGGRAGTEAFF. The DNA for the CDR3 is TGTGCCAGCAGCGGAGGCCTTCGAGGGGGCAGGGCGGGGACTGAAGCTTTCTTT.

This chain uses TRBV7-2 with TRBJ2-2, with D perhaps TRBD1 (6 bases). Germline V gene lookup returns CDR1 SGHTA and CDR2 FQGNSA. The CDR3 consists of 15 residues. The V end lost 5 bases, the J end lost 7 bases, and 17 bases lay between the germline ends. CDR3 region: CASSPLRQGNGELFF. The DNA for the CDR3 is TGTGCCAGCAGCCCCTTACGTCAGGGGAACGGGGAGCTGTTTTTT.

This chain joins TRBV5-4 and TRBJ2-3; the match to TRBD2 covers 10 bases. Germline CDR1 SGHNT, CDR2 YYREEE (reference sequence). The CDR3 runs 15 residues. Trimming cost V 6 bases and J 4 bases; bases outside gene matches: 8. The CDR3 DNA sequence: TGTGCCAGCACCCAAGGAGCGGGAGGGGCAGATACGCAGTATTTT. Amino acid sequence: CASTQGAGGADTQYF.

To note about this clone: The DNA is omitted, as the CDR3 cannot be located on it reliably, and the CDR3 follows TCRdb's listing. The chain carries TRBV19 and TRBJ2-2; the table calls TRBD1, which could not be checked here. The CDR3 is 16 amino acids long, termini counted. Germline CDR1 reads LNHDA; CDR2 reads SQIVND (reference sequence). Here the CDR3 reads CASSARQGFGAGELFF.

This clone was recorded a few times. This chain links TRBV6-5 with TRBJ1-1; tentatively, D is TRBD1 (5 bases). CDR1 and CDR2 from the germline V gene are MNHEY and SVGAGI. The CDR3 covers 14 residues. V was cut by 6 bases and J by 1 base, with 12 bases left in between. DNA of the CDR3: TGTGCCAGCAGCTACGACAGAGCGAACACTGAAGCTTTCTTT. It specifies CASSYDRANTEAFF.

The CDR3 DNA sequence: TGTGCCAGCAGCTTAGTAGGGCGGGGAAAAGAGACCCAGTACTTC. This gives the protein CASSLVGRGKETQYF. The chain links TRBV7-9 to TRBJ2-5; D possibly corresponds to TRBD2 (6 bases). CDR1 and CDR2 from the germline V gene are SEHNR and FQNEAQ (reference sequence). The CDR3 has 15 residues. V was shortened by 1 base and J by 3 bases, with 12 bases between the two germline ends.

V is TRBV7-8 and J is TRBJ2-7, with D possibly being TRBD1 (5 bases). Germline V gives CDR1 SGHVS, CDR2 FQNEAQ. The CDR3 has 14 amino acids. V was clipped by 5 bases and J by 1 base, with 12 bases between them. CDR3 nucleotide sequence: TGTGCCAGCAGCGCCGCTCAGGGATCCTACGAGCAGTACTTC. Amino acids: CASSAAQGSYEQYF.

The gene calls are TRBV6-1 and TRBJ2-7; 8 nucleotides match TRBD1. Per the germline V gene, CDR1 is MNHNS and CDR2 is SASEGT. Trimming at V came to 7 bases and at J to 1 base, leaving 9 bases not matched to a gene. This CDR3 has 15 residues. Written as DNA, the CDR3 is TGTGCCAGCACCGAGACAGGGGTTGGGTCCTACGAGCAGTACTTC. Translated: CASTETGVGSYEQYF.

V gene TRBV7-8 combines with J gene TRBJ2-7; TRBD1 might be the D (5 bases). CDR3 length: 15 amino acids. The germline V and J ends were trimmed by 2 bases and 0 bases, with 11 bases remaining between them. Germline V CDR1 and CDR2: SGHVS, FQNEAQ. CDR3 DNA: TGTGCCAGCAGCTTATTGCCAGGGCCCTCCTACGAGCAGTACTTC. This translates into CASSLLPGPSYEQYF.

V usage is TRBV18 and J usage is TRBJ2-2, with D maybe TRBD1 (5 bases). V was trimmed by 1 base and J by 3 bases, leaving 9 bases between them. The CDR3 length is 15 residues. The germline gives CDR1 KGHSH, CDR2 LQKENI. CDR3 bases: TGTGCCAGCTCACCACTGGCAGGGCACACCGGGGAGCTGTTTTTT. Translating gives CASSPLAGHTGELFF.

The chain combines TRBV7-2 with TRBJ1-2; TRBD1 aligns across 10 bases. The CDR3 runs to 16 residues. Germline V gene lookup returns CDR1 SGHTA and CDR2 FQGNSA. V shed 5 bases and J 8 bases; nucleotides not matched to a gene: 14. CDR3 residues: CASSKSGTGVSEGYTF. The CDR3, as DNA: TGTGCCAGCAGCAAATCCGGGACAGGGGTATCCGAGGGCTACACCTTC.

The CDR3: CASSPGQGEAEAFF. CDR3 DNA: TGTGCCAGTAGCCCTGGGCAGGGTGAAGCTGAAGCTTTCTTT. The chain links TRBV19 to TRBJ1-1; possibly TRBD1 for D (5 bases). The CDR3 spans 14 residues. Trimming removed 6 bases at V and 6 bases at J, with 17 bases between. Germline CDR1 is LNHDA and CDR2 is SQIVND (reference sequence).

This clone occurred once. The J gene is TRBJ2-6, the V gene TRBV18; tentative D call: TRBD2 (6 bases). Germline loops: CDR1 KGHSH, CDR2 LQKENI. V was shortened by 6 bases and J by 0 bases, with 6 bases between the two germline ends. The CDR3 is 14 amino acids. This CDR3 reads CASSRDSGANVLTF. Here the CDR3 DNA reads TGTGCCAGCTCGCGGGACTCTGGGGCCAACGTCCTGACTTTC.

The V gene is TRBV28, the J gene TRBJ2-7; tentatively, D is TRBD1 (6 bases). V was cut by 10 bases and J by 0 bases, with 13 bases left in between. The CDR3 runs 13 residues. Germline assignment: CDR1 MDHEN and CDR2 SYDVKM. CDR3 sequence (DNA): TGTGCCACCGACAGGTCGAGCTCCTACGAGCAGTACTTC. It translates to CATDRSSSYEQYF.

This clone came up a few times. The chain uses TRBV30 and TRBJ1-3; D perhaps matches TRBD1 (6 bases). The germline gives CDR1 GTSNPN, CDR2 SVGIG (reference sequence). Trimming shortened V by 2 bases and J by 8 bases, and 19 bases separated the two germline ends. CDR3 length: 15 amino acids. The CDR3: CAWSPKQGSGDTIYF. The DNA for the CDR3 is TGTGCCTGGAGTCCTAAACAGGGCTCCGGAGACACCATATATTTT.

This clone was observed a handful of times. The chain is built from TRBV10-2 and TRBJ2-1; 14 bases are shared with TRBD2. The CDR3 spans 16 residues. Trimming took 6 bases from V and 9 from J; bases not matched to a gene: 10. Germline V lookup: CDR1 WSHSY, CDR2 SAAADI. The CDR3 nucleotides read TGCGCCAGCAGCGAAACCGGGACTAGCGGGAGCGGTGAGCAGTTCTTC. As protein: CASSETGTSGSGEQFF.

The chain's CDR3 is CASSPRDGSQGETQYF. In DNA form, the CDR3 reads TGTGCCAGCTCACCGAGAGACGGGTCTCAGGGGGAGACCCAGTACTTC. The rearrangement links TRBV18 to TRBJ2-5; D might be TRBD1 (6 bases). The CDR3 is 16 amino acids. The ends were cut back, 3 bases at V and 5 bases at J, with 19 bases in the middle. Looked up from germline, CDR1 is KGHSH and CDR2 is LQKENI.

The chain combines TRBV5-1 with TRBJ2-5; TRBD1 aligns across 9 bases. Trimming at V came to 4 bases and at J to 3 bases, leaving 7 bases not matched to a gene. Germline-derived CDR1 and CDR2 are SGHRS and YFSETQ. The CDR3 sequence is 15 residues long. The CDR3 reads CASSLLGQGKETQYF. In DNA, the CDR3 is TGCGCCAGCAGCCTGTTGGGACAGGGAAAAGAGACCCAGTACTTC. The variable domain in full, with the rest retrieved from reference TRBV5-1 and TRBJ2-5, is KAGVTQTPRYLIKTRGQQVTLSCSPISGHRSVSWYQQTPGQGLQFLFEYFSETQRNKGNFPGRFSGRQFSNSRSEMNVSTLELGDSALYLCASSLLGQGKETQYFGPGTRLLVL.

This clone was seen a handful of times. This chain connects TRBV7-2 to TRBJ1-5; D not resolved. This CDR3 has 14 amino acids. V lost 6 bases, J lost 2 bases, and 11 bases lay in between. The germline gives CDR1 SGHTA, CDR2 FQGNSA. The DNA for the CDR3 is TGTGCCAGCAGGCGCCTCGGGGGCAATCAGCCCCAGCATTTT. Translated, it gives CASRRLGGNQPQHF.